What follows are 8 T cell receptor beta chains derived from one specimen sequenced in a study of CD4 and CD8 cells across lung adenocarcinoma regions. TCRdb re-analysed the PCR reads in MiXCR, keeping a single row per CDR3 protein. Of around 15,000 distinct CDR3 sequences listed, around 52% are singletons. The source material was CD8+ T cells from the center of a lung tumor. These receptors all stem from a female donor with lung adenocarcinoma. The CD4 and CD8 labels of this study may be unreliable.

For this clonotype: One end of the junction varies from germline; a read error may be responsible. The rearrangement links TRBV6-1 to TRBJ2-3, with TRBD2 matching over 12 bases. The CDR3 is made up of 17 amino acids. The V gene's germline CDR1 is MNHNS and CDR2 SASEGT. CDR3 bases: TGTGCCAGCAGTCGGGGACTAGCGGGCGGTGACACAGATACGCAGTATTTC. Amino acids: CASSRGLAGGDTDTQYF.

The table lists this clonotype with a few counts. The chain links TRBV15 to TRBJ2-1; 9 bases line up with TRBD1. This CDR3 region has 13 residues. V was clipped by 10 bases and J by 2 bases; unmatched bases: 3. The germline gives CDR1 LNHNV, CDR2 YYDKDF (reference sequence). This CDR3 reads CASRDRAYNEQFF. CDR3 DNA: TGTGCCAGCCGGGACAGGGCCTACAATGAGCAGTTCTTC.

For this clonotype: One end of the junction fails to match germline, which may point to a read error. Written as DNA, the CDR3 is TGCGCCAGCAGTGAGCCGCCCGCCAGGGGGGCCGAAGATACGCAGTATTTC. It translates to CASSEPPARGAEDTQYF. This chain joins TRBV10-2 and TRBJ2-3; tentative D call: TRBD1 (7 bases). This CDR3 has 17 residues. Germline CDR1 reads WSHSY; CDR2 reads SAAADI.

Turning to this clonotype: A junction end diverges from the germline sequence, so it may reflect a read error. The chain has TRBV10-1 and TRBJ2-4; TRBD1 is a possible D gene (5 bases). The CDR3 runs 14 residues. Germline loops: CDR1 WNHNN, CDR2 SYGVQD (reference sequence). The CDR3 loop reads CASRGLTGTNTQYF. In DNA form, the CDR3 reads TGCGCCAGCAGGGGGCTGACTGGCACAAACACTCAGTACTTC.

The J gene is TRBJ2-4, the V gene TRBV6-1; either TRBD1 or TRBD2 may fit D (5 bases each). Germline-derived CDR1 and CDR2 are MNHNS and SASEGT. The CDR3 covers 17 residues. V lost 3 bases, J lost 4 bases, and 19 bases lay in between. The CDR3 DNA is TGTGCCAGCAGTGATTCAGGGTTTGAGGGCCGGAAAAACATTCAGTACTTC. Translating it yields CASSDSGFEGRKNIQYF.

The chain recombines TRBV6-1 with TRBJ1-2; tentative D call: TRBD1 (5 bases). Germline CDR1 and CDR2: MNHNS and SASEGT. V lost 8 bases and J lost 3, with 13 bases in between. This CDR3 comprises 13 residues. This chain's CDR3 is CASRNGGDYGYTF. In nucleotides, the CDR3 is TGTGCCAGCCGAAATGGGGGGGACTATGGCTACACCTTC.

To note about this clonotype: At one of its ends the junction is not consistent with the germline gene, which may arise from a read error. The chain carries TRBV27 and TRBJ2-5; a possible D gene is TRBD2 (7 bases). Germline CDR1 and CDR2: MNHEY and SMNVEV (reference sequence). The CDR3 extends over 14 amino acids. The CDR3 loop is CAGKRGGGTETQYF. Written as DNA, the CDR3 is TGTGCGGGGAAGCGGGGCGGGGGCACAGAGACCCAGTATTTC.

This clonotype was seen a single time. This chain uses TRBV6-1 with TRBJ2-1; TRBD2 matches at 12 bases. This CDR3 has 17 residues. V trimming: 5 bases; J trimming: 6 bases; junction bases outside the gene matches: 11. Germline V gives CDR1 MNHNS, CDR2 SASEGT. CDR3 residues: CASSPALLAGGRNEQFF. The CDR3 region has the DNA TGTGCCAGCAGTCCAGCACTACTAGCGGGAGGCCGCAATGAGCAGTTCTTC.